The sequence of this T cell receptor beta chain was determined in a study of T cells in Graves' hyperthyroidism and ophthalmopathy. Study-level background: Blood was drawn when the patient was first diagnosed and still untreated. Study outcomes and limitations: Most expanded thyroid clonotypes above 0.001 also appeared in blood.

Ten or more counts support this clonotype. Its antigen is currently unknown. Amplification yielded TCR beta CDR3 regions, with RNA transcripts as the source. The HTBI primer set was used in a first-round RT-PCR of the TCR CDR3. TCRdb itself ran the multiplex PCR reads through MiXCR, one entry per CDR3 protein. This table has roughly 740,000 distinct CDR3 sequences, about a sixth appearing once. The CDR3 totals 12 residues. The germline CDR1 and CDR2 sequences are SEHNR and FQNEAQ (reference sequence). Trimming took off 7 bases at V and 1 base at J, with 7 bases between the two ends. The sequence was collected from a man between 18 and 35 years old with Graves' hyperthyroidism. The specimen was blood. This rearrangement joins TRBV7-9 to TRBJ2-5; D gene uncertain. DNA of the CDR3: TGTGCCAGCACCTCCCTCCAAGAGACCCAGTACTTC. Amino acids: CASTSLQETQYF.